This TCR beta chain was documented in a study of blood T cell repertoires in COVID-19. Study-level information: Donors in the United States, Italy and Spain gave samples during acute or convalescent COVID-19. PBMCs, B-cell-depleted T cells, or T cells provided the cDNA or gDNA that made up the material.

In its sample, this clone was seen once. Original processing methods: How many nucleated cells were present was estimated from reference gene primer amplification. Sequencing was performed with immunoSEQ multiplex PCR; in TCRdb, only in-frame clones are kept and a portion is missing. Clonal size and the V and J genes are those of that table, whereas D and trimming came from the DNA. The sample lists about 120,000 clones; 85% to 90% were seen once. Sequencing was performed on peripheral blood. This clonotype was sampled from a man in his 70s with active or convalescent COVID-19.

The CDR3 sequence: CASSLRLAGVYEQYF. The CDR3, as DNA: TGTGCCAGCAGCTTACGACTAGCGGGAGTCTACGAGCAGTACTTC. The chain uses TRBV7-9 and TRBJ2-7; the match to TRBD2 covers 12 bases. V lost 2 bases, J lost 3 bases, and 2 bases stayed unmatched. This CDR3 is 15 amino acids long. CDR1 and CDR2 (germline): SEHNR, FQNEAQ (reference sequence). Looking up the rest from reference TRBV7-9 and TRBJ2-7 gives the full variable domain: DTGVSQNPRHKITKRGQNVTFRCDPISEHNRLYWYRQTLGQGPEFLTYFQNEAQLEKSRLLSDRFSAERPKGSFSTLEIQRTEQGDSAMYLCASSLRLAGVYEQYFGPGTRLTVT.